This is a list of T cell receptor beta chains from one sample in a study of blood T cell repertoires in COVID-19. TCRdb keeps only in-frame clones here, not all; method: immunoSEQ multiplex PCR. The data show about 220,000 clones, over 75% seen once. The sample comprised peripheral blood. The receptors stem from a woman in her sixties or seventies with COVID-19, enrolled during active disease. The CDR3 runs from the conserved cysteine through the conserved F or W. D genes are given only for firm matches. Size tells how often a clone was seen (once, few, many) or the class of an expanded clone, and some rows leave it out.

j_call d_call v_call clone_size cdr3_aa cdr3_nt
TRBJ2-5 NA TRBV4-3 NA CASSQGSLDQETQYF TGCGCCAGCAGCCAAGGTTCCTTAGATCAAGAGACCCAGTACTTC
TRBJ2-4 TRBD1 TRBV7-2 NA CASSFPEGASKNIQYF TGTGCCAGCAGCTTTCCCGAGGGGGCTTCCAAAAACATTCAGTACTTC
TRBJ1-5 TRBD1 TRBV6-1 NA CASSQGTAVQPQHF TGTGCCAGCAGTCAAGGGACAGCTGTCCAGCCCCAGCATTTT
TRBJ2-7 NA TRBV5-6 few CASSRSAGLVSSYEQYF TGTGCCAGCAGCAGGTCTGCAGGTCTCGTGAGCTCCTACGAGCAGTACTTC
TRBJ2-7 NA TRBV25-1 NA CASSESRGTRAYEQYF TGTGCCAGCAGTGAATCAAGGGGGACACGGGCCTACGAGCAGTACTTC
TRBJ2-6 NA TRBV9 NA CASSPRRSGANVLTF TGTGCCAGCAGCCCCCGCCGGTCTGGGGCCAACGTCCTGACTTTC
TRBJ1-1 TRBD1 TRBV11-3 NA CASSLLQGMNTEAFF TGTGCCAGCAGCTTGTTACAGGGGATGAACACTGAAGCTTTCTTT
TRBJ2-3 NA TRBV7-2 NA CASSEPGAIDTQYF TGTGCCAGCAGCGAACCAGGGGCGATAGATACGCAGTATTTT
TRBJ2-7 NA TRBV15 NA CATSRDPRDSYEQYF TGTGCCACCAGCAGAGACCCTCGGGACTCCTACGAGCAGTACTTC
TRBJ2-3 NA TRBV18 NA CASSLTGSTDTQYF TGTGCCAGCTCATTAACAGGGAGCACAGATACGCAGTATTTT
TRBJ1-1 TRBD1 TRBV18 NA CASSSMGQGNTEAFF TGTGCCAGCTCATCAATGGGACAGGGTAACACTGAAGCTTTCTTT
TRBJ2-7 NA TRBV30 NA CAWSVSERLSSSYEQYF TGTGCCTGGAGTGTAAGTGAAAGACTCTCGAGCTCCTACGAGCAGTACTTC
TRBJ1-2 NA TRBV11-3 NA CASSSSQDGIYGYTF TGTGCCAGCAGCTCCTCACAGGACGGAATCTATGGCTACACCTTC
TRBJ2-6 NA TRBV4-2 NA CASSHAGRSGANVLTF TGTGCCAGCAGCCATGCCGGGAGATCTGGGGCCAACGTCCTGACTTTC
TRBJ1-5 NA TRBV2 NA CASRPSGVSNQPQHF TGTGCCAGCCGACCGTCGGGGGTTAGCAATCAGCCCCAGCATTTT
TRBJ2-2 NA TRBV7-2 NA CASSSPTLLGGGGELFF TGTGCCAGCAGCTCCCCAACTCTCCTAGGGGGTGGGGGGGAGCTGTTTTTT
TRBJ1-2 NA TRBV5-6 NA CASSLSRGAVYGYTF TGTGCCAGCAGCTTGAGCAGGGGCGCGGTCTATGGCTACACCTTC